The 20 T cell receptor beta chains given below trace back to one sample, sequenced in a study of human T cells and chemical hapten exposure. Time point described: patch test 2, 6 weeks after DPC sensitization. Sample treatment: therapeutic diphenylcyclopropenone sensitization with weekly scalp DPC. TCRdb reanalysed the RACE reads using MiXCR and keeps one entry per CDR3 protein. Here the sample spans more than 70,000 distinct CDR3 sequences, about 9.9% being singletons. Sequenced material: whole blood, taken in connection with sensitization to the hapten diphenylcyclopropenone (DPC). The receptors here all came from a man aged 18 to 35 with alopecia areata. Some clones in this sample may be carry-over from other donors' samples.

At least ten counts were recorded for this clonotype. The CDR3 reads CASSEEGRYSNQPQHF. As DNA, the CDR3 is TGCGCCAGCAGTGAGGAGGGACGGTATAGCAATCAGCCCCAGCATTTT. V gene TRBV10-2 combines with J gene TRBJ1-5; D perhaps matches TRBD1 (5 bases). The CDR3 runs to 16 residues. The V end was cut by 2 bases, the J end by 0 bases, with 11 bases between. Germline V gene lookup returns CDR1 WSHSY and CDR2 SAAADI.

This sequence joins TRBV29-1 and TRBJ1-1; D is perhaps TRBD1 (6 bases). The V gene lost 8 bases and the J gene lost 2 bases, with 18 bases spanning the gap. This CDR3 is 14 amino acids long. Germline CDR1 is SQVTM and CDR2 is ANQGSEA. In DNA, the CDR3 is TGCAGCTCCTGGCTCGGACAGAGTAACACTGAAGCTTTCTTT. It codes for CSSWLGQSNTEAFF.

The rearrangement joins TRBV5-6 to TRBJ2-7; D gene unclear. The V gene lost 4 bases and the J gene lost 2 bases, with 10 bases spanning the gap. The germline V gene encodes CDR1 SGHDT and CDR2 YYEEEE. The CDR3 is made up of 13 amino acids. The CDR3 is CASSLTHAYEQYF. The CDR3 nucleotides are TGTGCCAGCAGCCTGACACACGCCTACGAGCAGTACTTC.

This clonotype came up a few times. J is TRBJ1-1 and V is TRBV3-1, with a weak D call TRBD1 (5 bases). The germline V and J ends were trimmed by 3 bases and 2 bases, with 10 bases remaining between them. The CDR3 is 14 residues long. Germline V gene data show CDR1 as LGHDT and CDR2 as YNNKEL (reference sequence). The CDR3 sequence is CASSHGDRNTEAFF. In DNA, the CDR3 is TGTGCCAGCAGCCACGGAGACAGAAACACTGAAGCTTTCTTT.

Ten or more counts support this clonotype. The CDR3 DNA follows: TGTGCCAGCAGCCAGGGCGGCAGGGCGAACACCGGGGAGCTGTTTTTT. Its translation: CASSQGGRANTGELFF. The genes are TRBV3-1 and TRBJ2-2, with D possibly being TRBD1 (5 bases). CDR1 is LGHDT and CDR2 is YNNKEL in the germline V gene (reference sequence). The CDR3 contains 16 residues. V lost 3 bases and J 0 bases, leaving 11 bases between the germline ends.

This clonotype was counted at least ten times. This sequence joins TRBV20-1 and TRBJ1-5; the match to TRBD1 covers 8 bases. After removal of 5 bases from V and 0 bases from J, the junction contained 3 bases not matched to a gene. CDR3 length: 14 residues. Germline values: CDR1 DFQATT, CDR2 SNEGSKA (reference sequence). CDR3 bases: TGCAGTGCTCAGGGGGCGTATAGCAATCAGCCCCAGCATTTT. Protein product: CSAQGAYSNQPQHF.

The genes are TRBV20-1 and TRBJ1-2; D is ambiguous. This CDR3 has 14 amino acids. Germline V gene lookup returns CDR1 DFQATT and CDR2 SNEGSKA (reference sequence). Trimming stripped 1 base from V and 5 bases from J, with 14 bases between. The CDR3 protein is CSARVNSGEYGYTF. The CDR3 coding sequence is TGCAGTGCTAGAGTAAACAGCGGGGAGTATGGCTACACCTTC.

V and J are TRBV6-6 and TRBJ2-3; perhaps TRBD1 as D (6 bases). In germline, CDR1 is MNHNY, CDR2 SVGAGI (reference sequence). The germline V and J ends were trimmed by 6 bases and 7 bases, with 20 bases remaining between them. The CDR3 contains 15 residues. The chain's CDR3 is CASRVEQGIANTQYF. As DNA, the CDR3 is TGTGCCAGCAGAGTCGAACAGGGAATTGCTAATACGCAGTATTTT.

The chain links TRBV9 to TRBJ2-1; D is undetermined. V was pared by 1 base and J by 5 bases, with 16 bases between. This CDR3 is 16 amino acids long. The germline CDR1 and CDR2 sequences are SGDLS and YYNGEE. CDR3 loop: CASSVRAGDFDNEQFF. The CDR3 coding sequence is TGTGCCAGCAGCGTAAGGGCAGGCGACTTTGACAATGAGCAGTTCTTC.

The V call is TRBV6-2 or TRBV6-3, the J call TRBJ1-6, with TRBD1 matching over 7 bases. The CDR3 covers 14 residues. The germline V gene has CDR1 MNHEY and CDR2 SVGEGT. J lost 9 bases, V lost 5 bases, and 7 bases had no gene match. The CDR3 region has the DNA TGTGCCAGCAGTACGACAGGGTGGACTTCACCCCTCCACTTT. Its protein is CASSTTGWTSPLHF.

The rearrangement uses TRBV11-2 and TRBJ1-5; TRBD1 matches at 7 bases. CDR1 is SGHAT and CDR2 is FQNNGV in the germline V gene. The ends lost 1 base at V and 3 bases at J; junction bases unmatched: 9. The CDR3 sequence is 17 residues long. The CDR3 region is CASSLVSDTGANQPQHF. CDR3 in DNA: TGTGCCAGCAGCTTAGTTAGCGACACAGGGGCCAATCAGCCCCAGCATTTT.

The table lists this clonotype with a few counts. This chain joins TRBV19 and TRBJ2-2; D unclear. The CDR3 totals 15 residues. From germline, CDR1 is LNHDA and CDR2 SQIVND (reference sequence). Trimming removed 3 bases at V and 2 bases at J, with 10 bases between. CDR3 nucleotide sequence: TGTGCCAGTAGTATGGTTCGACTCAACACCGGGGAGCTGTTTTTT. This translates into CASSMVRLNTGELFF.

This clonotype has only a few counts. The chain joins TRBV12-3 or TRBV12-4 to TRBJ2-7; D is undetermined. The V end was cut by 1 base, the J end by 5 bases, with 6 bases between. This CDR3 region has 12 residues. The CDR3 reads CASSLGAHEQYV. In DNA, the CDR3 is TGTGCCAGCAGTTTAGGGGCCCACGAGCAGTACGTC.

This clonotype occurred many times. V and J are TRBV2 and TRBJ1-5; TRBD1 agrees at 9 bases. This CDR3 comprises 14 residues. With 7 bases clipped from V and 6 bases from J, the junction kept 7 bases outside the gene matches. Per germline, CDR1 SNHLY and CDR2 FYNNEI. The CDR3 DNA reads as TGTGCCAGCATGAAGGACAGGGGCGGTCAGCCCCAGCATTTT. Translated, it gives CASMKDRGGQPQHF.

This clonotype was recorded many times. The rearrangement links TRBV7-6 to TRBJ2-5; D ambiguous. Germline V lookup: CDR1 SGHVS, CDR2 FNYEAQ. The CDR3 runs 15 residues. Trimming pared 5 bases from V and 4 bases from J, leaving 17 bases between. The CDR3: CASSRDRAGRETQYF. CDR3 nucleotide sequence: TGTGCCAGCAGCCGAGACCGGGCCGGGCGAGAGACCCAGTACTTC. The complete variable domain, with remaining parts taken from reference TRBV7-6 and TRBJ2-5, reads GAGVSQSPRYKVTKRGQDVALRCDPISGHVSLYWYRQALGQGPEFLTYFNYEAQQDKSGLPNDRFSAERPEGSISTLTIQRTEQRDSAMYRCASSRDRAGRETQYFGPGTRLLVL.

There are a few counts of this clonotype. The chain couples TRBV28 to TRBJ2-7, with 10 bases aligning to TRBD2. The germline CDR1 and CDR2 sequences are MDHEN and SYDVKM. This CDR3 is built from 15 residues. Trimming at V came to 6 bases and at J to 4 bases, leaving 9 bases not matched to a gene. The CDR3 loop is CASREIAGGNYEQYF. DNA for the CDR3: TGTGCCAGCAGGGAGATAGCGGGGGGCAATTACGAGCAGTACTTC.

The J gene is TRBJ2-3, the V gene TRBV7-8; TRBD2 matches 11 bases. V dropped 5 bases and J dropped 0; count of bases not matched to a gene: 4. The CDR3 has 16 amino acids. Germline lookup yields CDR1 SGHVS and CDR2 FQNEAQ. CDR3 DNA: TGTGCCAGCAGCGGCCGACTAGCGGGGAGCACAGATACGCAGTATTTT. Encoded protein: CASSGRLAGSTDTQYF.

This clonotype was picked up many times. The chain employs TRBV29-1 and TRBJ2-1, with 8 bases lining up with TRBD1. V lost 7 bases to trimming and J lost 3 bases; unmatched junction nucleotides: 5. CDR3 length: 13 residues. Per germline, CDR1 SQVTM and CDR2 ANQGSEA. The CDR3 bases are TGCAGCGCGGGGACAGGAGGCTACAATGAGCAGTTCTTC. Amino acid sequence: CSAGTGGYNEQFF.

As for this clonotype: This may stem from a read error, because a much larger clone lies one nucleotide away. The J gene is TRBJ1-1, the V gene TRBV4-3; tentative D call: TRBD1 (5 bases). CDR1 and CDR2 (germline): LGHNA, YSLEER. CDR3 length: 15 residues. V was shortened by 0 bases and J by 8 bases, with 16 bases between the two germline ends. The CDR3 region has the DNA TGCGCCAGCAGCCAAGATCCGTTTGAAGGGGTAGAAGCTTTCTTT. Translating it yields CASSQDPFEGVEAFF.

In its sample, this clonotype was seen a few times. This chain uses TRBV4-1 with TRBJ1-1; D uncertain. This CDR3 comprises 18 residues. Germline V gene sequence: CDR1 MGHRA, CDR2 YSYEKL. With 0 bases removed from V and 4 bases from J, the gap between germline ends came to 21 bases. The CDR3 coding sequence is TGCGCCAGCAGCCAAGATGAAAGGGCCCACCTAAGTATCACTGAAGCTTTCTTT. It is translated as CASSQDERAHLSITEAFF.